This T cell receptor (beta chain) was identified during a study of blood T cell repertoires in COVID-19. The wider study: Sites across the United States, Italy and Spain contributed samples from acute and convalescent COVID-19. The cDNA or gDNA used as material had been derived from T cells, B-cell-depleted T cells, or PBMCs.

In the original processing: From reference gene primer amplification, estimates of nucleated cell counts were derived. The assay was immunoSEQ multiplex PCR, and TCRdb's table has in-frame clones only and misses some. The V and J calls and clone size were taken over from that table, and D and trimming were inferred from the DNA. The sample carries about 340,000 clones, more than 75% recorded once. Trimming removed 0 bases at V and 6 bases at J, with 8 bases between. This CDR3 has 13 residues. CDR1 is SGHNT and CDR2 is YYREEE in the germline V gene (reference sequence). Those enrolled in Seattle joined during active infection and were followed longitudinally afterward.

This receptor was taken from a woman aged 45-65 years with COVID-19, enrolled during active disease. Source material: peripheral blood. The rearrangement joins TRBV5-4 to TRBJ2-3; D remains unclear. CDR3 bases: TGTGCCAGCAGCTTGGTTCAGTCCGATACGCAGTATTTT. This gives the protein CASSLVQSDTQYF.